These 5 T cell receptor beta chains originate from one sample sequenced in a study of blood T cell repertoires in COVID-19. Profiled with immunoSEQ multiplex PCR; TCRdb holds only in-frame clones, not every one. The data show around 300,000 clones, about 89% seen once. Sequencing was carried out using PBMCs or T cells enriched from blood (not recorded which). Source of these receptors: a woman in her 30s who had recovered from COVID-19.

The CDR3 loop is CATSDPDRLEAFF. In nucleotides, the CDR3 is TGTGCCACCAGTGACCCTGACAGGCTTGAAGCTTTCTTT. The rearrangement uses TRBV24-1 and TRBJ1-1; weak D call: TRBD1 (6 bases). The CDR3 is 13 residues long. CDR1 is KGHDR and CDR2 is SFDVKD in the germline V gene. V dropped 4 bases and J dropped 7 bases, with 12 bases sitting between them.

This chain connects TRBV9 to TRBJ1-5; D gene ambiguous. The CDR3 runs 15 residues. Per the germline V gene, CDR1 is SGDLS and CDR2 is YYNGEE. Trimming shortened V by 8 bases and J by 1 base, and 16 bases separated the two germline ends. This CDR3 is CASSVDSSSNQPQHF. Written as DNA, the CDR3 is TGTGCCAGTTCCGTCGACTCCTCGAGCAATCAGCCCCAGCATTTT. The full variable domain, rest sourced from reference TRBV9 and TRBJ1-5, is DSGVTQTPKHLITATGQRVTLRCSPRSGDLSVYWYQQSLDQGLQFLIQYYNGEERAKGNILERFSAQQFPDLHSELNLSSLELGDSALYFCASSVDSSSNQPQHFGDGTRLSIL.

J is TRBJ2-7 and V is TRBV14; 8 bases map to TRBD1. The ends lost 4 bases at V and 2 bases at J; junction bases unmatched: 1. The germline V gene encodes CDR1 SGHDN and CDR2 FVKESK. The CDR3 is 13 amino acids. CDR3 sequence: CASSRGQAYEQYF. The CDR3 region has the DNA TGTGCCAGCAGCCGGGGACAGGCCTACGAGCAGTACTTC.

The chain uses TRBV15 and TRBJ1-4, with TRBD1 matching over 7 bases. The germline gives CDR1 LNHNV, CDR2 YYDKDF (reference sequence). Trimming removed 2 bases from V and 4 bases from J; junction bases left unmatched: 4. This CDR3 is 15 amino acids long. The CDR3 sequence: CATSRPRDSNEKLFF. The DNA for the CDR3 is TGTGCCACCAGCAGACCCCGGGACAGTAATGAAAAACTGTTTTTT. The full variable domain, rest sourced from reference TRBV15 and TRBJ1-4, is DAMVIQNPRYQVTQFGKPVTLSCSQTLNHNVMYWYQQKSSQAPKLLFHYYDKDFNNEADTPDNFQSRRPNTSFCFLDIRSPGLGDTAMYLCATSRPRDSNEKLFFGSGTQLSVL.

The CDR3 DNA follows: TGTGCCAGCAGCGTAGATGGGGGGTTCACTGAAGCTTTCTTT. Protein: CASSVDGGFTEAFF. The chain combines TRBV9 with TRBJ1-1, with D tentatively TRBD1 (5 bases). Germline V lookup: CDR1 SGDLS, CDR2 YYNGEE. The germline V and J ends were trimmed by 0 bases and 4 bases, with 10 bases remaining between them. The CDR3 has 14 amino acids.